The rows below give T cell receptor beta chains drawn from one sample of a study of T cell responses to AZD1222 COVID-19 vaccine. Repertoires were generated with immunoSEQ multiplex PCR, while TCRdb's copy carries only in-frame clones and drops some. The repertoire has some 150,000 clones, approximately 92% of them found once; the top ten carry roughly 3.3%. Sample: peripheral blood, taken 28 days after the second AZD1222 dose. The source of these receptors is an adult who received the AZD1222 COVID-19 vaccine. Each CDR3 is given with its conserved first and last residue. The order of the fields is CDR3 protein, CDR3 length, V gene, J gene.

CDR3: CASSRDLAGNTIYF; length: 14; V: TRBV5-4; J: TRBJ1-3
CDR3: CASSPRGRVTEAFF; length: 14; V: TRBV3-1/TRBV3-2; J: TRBJ1-1
CDR3: CASSLEGRTEAFF; length: 13; V: TRBV5-1; J: TRBJ1-1
CDR3: CASSNHPRLAGVAREQYF; length: 18; V: TRBV21-1; J: TRBJ2-7
CDR3: CASSYSRVTYEQYF; length: 14; V: TRBV6-5; J: TRBJ2-7
CDR3: CASSPGQGNEQYF; length: 13; V: TRBV18; J: TRBJ2-7
CDR3: CATSTLDRAQETQYF; length: 15; V: TRBV24-1; J: TRBJ2-5
CDR3: CARTSRGLGSPRTEAFF; length: 17; V: TRBV7-4; J: TRBJ1-1
CDR3: CASSLGGLAATDTQYF; length: 16; V: TRBV6-2/TRBV6-3; J: TRBJ2-3
CDR3: CASSPGQGASDTQYF; length: 15; V: TRBV5-1; J: TRBJ2-3
CDR3: CASSTGQGARGAEAFF; length: 16; V: TRBV18; J: TRBJ1-1
CDR3: CASSGTGVFNEQFF; length: 14; V: TRBV7-9; J: TRBJ2-1
CDR3: CASSLGGSFTDTQYF; length: 15; V: TRBV5-1; J: TRBJ2-3